Each of the 20 T cell receptor beta chains below was sequenced from the same sample in a study of T cell changes during pregnancy in multiple sclerosis. Assay used: immunoSEQ multiplex PCR; TCRdb lists only in-frame clones, some missing. The sample holds over 100,000 clones, about 90% seen once. The source material was peripheral blood, sampled in the third trimester of pregnancy. These receptors all come from a female donor with multiple sclerosis, enrolled in a pregnancy study.

The chain carries TRBV19 and TRBJ1-1; D gene uncertain. CDR3 length: 14 residues. The germline CDR1 and CDR2 sequences are LNHDA and SQIVND (reference sequence). V lost 7 bases and J lost 4, with 16 bases in between. This CDR3 reads CASNQLYISTEAFF. CDR3 DNA: TGTGCCAGTAATCAACTGTATATTAGCACTGAAGCTTTCTTT.

This chain joins TRBV6-5 and TRBJ1-3; D might be TRBD1 (5 bases). Germline V gene data show CDR1 as MNHEY and CDR2 as SVGAGI. V was shortened by 6 bases and J by 2 bases, with 14 bases between the two germline ends. The CDR3 spans 15 residues. CDR3 in amino acids: CASRAGGGTGNTIYF. In nucleotides, the CDR3 is TGTGCCAGCAGGGCTGGCGGGGGGACTGGAAACACCATATATTTT.

The rearrangement links TRBV7-8 to TRBJ1-1; D not resolved. CDR3 length equals 12 residues. Germline assignment: CDR1 SGHVS and CDR2 FQNEAQ. Trimming shortened V by 2 bases and J by 8 bases, and 9 bases separated the two germline ends. The CDR3 coding sequence is TGTGCCAGCAGCTTAAGAAACAGAGAAGCTTTCTTT. Its translation is CASSLRNREAFF. Full variable domain (outside the CDR3, taken from reference TRBV7-8 and TRBJ1-1): GAGVSQSPRYKVAKRGQDVALRCDPISGHVSLFWYQQALGQGPEFLTYFQNEAQLDKSGLPSDRFFAERPEGSVSTLKIQRTQQEDSAVYLCASSLRNREAFFGQGTRLTVV.

This clone showed up just once. J is TRBJ1-5 and V is TRBV7-9; no firm D call. This CDR3 spans 16 amino acids. V was shortened by 5 bases and J by 2 bases, with 16 bases between the two germline ends. Germline CDR1 and CDR2: SEHNR and FQNEAQ (reference sequence). The CDR3 here is CASSLWSPAGNQPQHF. The CDR3 DNA reads as TGTGCCAGCAGCCTCTGGTCCCCGGCGGGCAATCAGCCCCAGCATTTT.

The V call is TRBV30, the J call TRBJ1-3, with 8 nucleotides matching TRBD1. Trimming took 4 bases from V and 3 from J; bases not matched to a gene: 2. In germline, CDR1 is GTSNPN, CDR2 SVGIG (reference sequence). This CDR3 region has 13 residues. The DNA for the CDR3 is TGTGCCTGGACCAGGGGGCTTGGAAACACCATATATTTT. It encodes CAWTRGLGNTIYF.

The V gene is TRBV19, the J gene TRBJ1-4; 7 nucleotides line up with TRBD1. The CDR3 covers 20 residues. Germline trimming cut 2 bases from V and 8 bases from J; bases unmatched to any gene: 23. Germline V CDR1 and CDR2: LNHDA, SQIVND (reference sequence). The CDR3 reads CASSIWPATGSPYDPEKLFF. The CDR3 DNA reads as TGTGCCAGTAGTATATGGCCGGCGACAGGGAGCCCCTACGACCCCGAAAAACTGTTTTTT.

This chain joins TRBV7-6 and TRBJ2-1, with D possibly matching TRBD1 (5 bases). Germline lookup yields CDR1 SGHVS and CDR2 FNYEAQ. Trimming took off 1 base at V and 6 bases at J, with 7 bases between the two ends. The CDR3 is made up of 13 amino acids. The CDR3 DNA follows: TGTGCCAGCAGCTTAGATACAGGCAATGAGCAGTTCTTC. Its protein is CASSLDTGNEQFF.

This rearrangement joins TRBV4-1 to TRBJ2-7; TRBD2 is a possible D gene (6 bases). The CDR3 extends over 15 amino acids. CDR1 and CDR2 (germline): MGHRA, YSYEKL. V dropped 4 bases and J dropped 2 bases, with 15 bases sitting between them. The CDR3 DNA follows: TGCGCCAGCAGCCCTCCGCGTAGCGGTCCCTACGAGCAGTACTTC. Protein sequence: CASSPPRSGPYEQYF.

V and J are TRBV5-1 and TRBJ2-1; TRBD1 matches at 7 bases. The germline V gene has CDR1 SGHRS and CDR2 YFSETQ. With V trimmed by 5 bases and J by 4 bases, 6 bases remained unmatched. CDR3 length: 14 amino acids. CDR3 loop: CASRPRDRYNEQFF. The CDR3 DNA sequence: TGCGCCAGCAGACCCCGGGACAGATACAATGAGCAGTTCTTC.

The chain is built from TRBV7-9 and TRBJ1-2, with 8 bases lining up with TRBD1. Looked up from germline, CDR1 is SEHNR and CDR2 is FQNEAQ (reference sequence). V was pared by 5 bases and J by 7 bases, with 6 bases of the junction left unmatched. The CDR3 spans 13 residues. The CDR3 is CASSPTTGGGYTF. The CDR3 DNA follows: TGTGCCAGCAGCCCCACCACAGGGGGTGGCTACACCTTC.

This chain joins TRBV19 and TRBJ1-1, with D uncertain. This CDR3 is built from 12 residues. Germline lookup yields CDR1 LNHDA and CDR2 SQIVND (reference sequence). V gave up 7 bases and J gave up 2 bases, with 8 bases separating them. The CDR3 is CASIARNTEAFF. The CDR3 DNA reads as TGTGCCAGTATTGCCAGAAACACTGAAGCTTTCTTT.

The chain carries TRBV23-1 and TRBJ1-6, with D possibly TRBD1 on 5 matching bases. TRBV23-1 is treated as an ORF (open reading frame) with a function not yet certain. There are 17 residues in the CDR3. Trimming shortened V by 2 bases and J by 4 bases, and 15 bases separated the two germline ends. The chain's CDR3 is CASSQNCRAGYNSPLHF. The CDR3 region has the DNA TGCGCCAGCAGTCAAAACTGTCGTGCAGGGTATAATTCACCCCTCCACTTT.

The V gene is TRBV12-1, the J gene TRBJ1-2. TRBV12-1 constitutes a pseudogene. The length of the CDR3 is 11 residues. In DNA form, the CDR3 reads TGTGCCAGCAGCTTTGCTCTCCTTCCGTTATTC. Protein product: CASSFALLPLF.

In DNA, the CDR3 is TGTGCCAGCTCACTTCGGACTAGCGGGAGCTCCTACGAGCAGTACTTC. Translation gives CASSLRTSGSSYEQYF. The chain recombines TRBV18 with TRBJ2-7, with TRBD2 matching over 13 bases. The germline V gene encodes CDR1 KGHSH and CDR2 LQKENI. This CDR3 is built from 16 residues. Germline trimming cut 4 bases from V and 0 bases from J; bases unmatched to any gene: 3.

CDR3 nucleotide sequence: TGCAGCGTTCGAATCCGAGGACTAGTGTTCTTC. It yields the protein CSVRIRGLVFF. The chain links TRBV29-1 to TRBJ2-1, with 7 bases identical to TRBD2. The CDR3 has 11 amino acids. Germline CDR1 and CDR2: SQVTM and ANQGSEA. V dropped 5 bases and J dropped 15; count of bases not matched to a gene: 10.

The chain has TRBV7-9 and TRBJ1-2; the match to TRBD1 covers 9 bases. CDR1 and CDR2 (germline): SEHNR, FQNEAQ (reference sequence). The CDR3 sequence is 14 residues long. With 5 bases clipped from V and 3 bases from J, the junction kept 4 bases outside the gene matches. The CDR3 DNA is TGTGCCAGCAGCGCCGGGACAGGGTACTATGGCTACACCTTC. Amino acid sequence: CASSAGTGYYGYTF.

The chain employs TRBV30 and TRBJ1-2, with 8 nucleotides matching TRBD1. J gave up 6 bases and V 3 bases, and 0 bases lay outside the gene matches. CDR1 and CDR2 from the germline V gene are GTSNPN and SVGIG (reference sequence). CDR3 length: 11 amino acids. CDR3 coding DNA: TGTGCCTGGAGGGACAGGGATGGCTACACCTTC. It is translated as CAWRDRDGYTF.

The rearrangement uses TRBV5-1 and TRBJ2-2; D unclear. Between the trimmed V and J ends, which lost 4 bases and 7 bases, there was a span of 14 bases. CDR3 size: 14 residues. In germline, CDR1 is SGHRS, CDR2 YFSETQ. The CDR3 nucleotides read TGCGCCAGCAGCGGTACTACCTCGGGCGGGGAGCTGTTTTTT. Translated: CASSGTTSGGELFF.

The chain combines TRBV10-3 with TRBJ2-1; 11 bases agree with TRBD2. CDR1 is ENHRY and CDR2 is SYGVKD in the germline V gene. The trim removed 4 bases at V and 2 bases at J, leaving 4 bases unmatched. The CDR3 runs 16 residues. The CDR3 spells CAISGLLAGAYNEQFF. CDR3 sequence (DNA): TGTGCCATCAGTGGATTACTAGCGGGAGCCTACAATGAGCAGTTCTTC.

The rearrangement uses TRBV9 and TRBJ1-5, with a tentative D call TRBD1 (5 bases). The CDR3 totals 15 residues. CDR1 and CDR2 (germline): SGDLS, YYNGEE. The germline V and J ends were trimmed by 2 bases and 6 bases, with 15 bases remaining between them. This CDR3 reads CASSVTDRGPQPQHF. The CDR3 DNA follows: TGTGCCAGCAGCGTGACCGACAGAGGTCCTCAGCCCCAGCATTTT.